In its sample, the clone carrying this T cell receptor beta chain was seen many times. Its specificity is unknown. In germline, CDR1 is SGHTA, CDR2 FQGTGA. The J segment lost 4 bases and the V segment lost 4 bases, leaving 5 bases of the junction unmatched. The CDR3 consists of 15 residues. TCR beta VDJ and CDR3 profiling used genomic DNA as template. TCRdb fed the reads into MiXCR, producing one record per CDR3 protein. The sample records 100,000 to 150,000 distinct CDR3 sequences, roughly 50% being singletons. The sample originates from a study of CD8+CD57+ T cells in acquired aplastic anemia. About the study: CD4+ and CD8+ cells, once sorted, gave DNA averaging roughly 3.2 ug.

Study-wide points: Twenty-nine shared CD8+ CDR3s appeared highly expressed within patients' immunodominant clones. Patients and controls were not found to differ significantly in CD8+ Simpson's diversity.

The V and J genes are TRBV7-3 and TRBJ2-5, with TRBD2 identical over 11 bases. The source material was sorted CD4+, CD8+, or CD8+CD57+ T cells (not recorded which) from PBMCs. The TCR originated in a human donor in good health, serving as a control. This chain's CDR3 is CASSSLAGGRETQYF. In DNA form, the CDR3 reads TGTGCCAGCAGCTCCTTAGCGGGGGGGCGAGAGACCCAGTACTTC.